This is a list of T cell receptor beta chains from one sample in a study of blood T cells in healthy people across ages. TCRdb re-called the 5' RACE reads through MiXCR, storing one row per CDR3 protein. The profile shows about 670,000 distinct CDR3 sequences, roughly two fifths of them singletons. The sequenced material came from blood. Source of these receptors: a man of 80 years or more in good health. The conserved cysteine and the conserved F or W are not part of the CDR3 here. The D gene is left open where the match is weak.

>-|TRBJ2-7|TRBV6-2/TRBV6-3
ASSYGGKTYEQY
>-|TRBJ2-1|TRBV20-1
SAREGNYEQF
>-|TRBJ2-1|TRBV20-1
SARGMSDNEQF
>-|TRBJ2-7|TRBV29-1
SWGESVHEQY
>-|TRBJ2-5|TRBV12-3/TRBV12-4
ASSLRGGWTQY
>-|TRBJ1-5|TRBV20-1
SARAGGRQPQH
>TRBD1|TRBJ2-1|TRBV12-3/TRBV12-4
ASSHGTGANEQF
>-|TRBJ1-2|TRBV6-1
ASSEAGFYGYT
>-|TRBJ2-3|TRBV7-2
ASSSRGDILDTQY
>-|TRBJ1-2|TRBV20-1
SADRDPNYGYT
>TRBD2|TRBJ2-1|TRBV7-2
ASSGSGTYNEQF
>-|TRBJ2-7|TRBV6-2/TRBV6-3
ASGPGKPTYEQY
>TRBD2|TRBJ2-7|TRBV5-1
ASSFQAGGPSHEQY
>-|TRBJ2-6|TRBV6-5
ASGGHSGANVLT
>-|TRBJ2-5|TRBV12-3/TRBV12-4
ASTLRGFQETQY
>-|TRBJ2-5|TRBV5-1
ASSLGLRDETQY
>-|TRBJ1-4|TRBV28
ASSLSSLEKLF
>TRBD1|TRBJ2-7|TRBV30
AWSVGQGYEQY
>TRBD1|TRBJ2-1|TRBV14
ASSVRTGVSYNEQF
>-|TRBJ2-3|TRBV6-1
ASKRRADSTDTQY
>TRBD1|TRBJ2-5|TRBV12-5
ASGPGQGLYNEQY
>TRBD1|TRBJ2-6|TRBV12-3/TRBV12-4
ASSIQTGSGANVLT
>-|TRBJ2-7|TRBV6-2/TRBV6-3
ASSSGTSGLEQY
>TRBD1|TRBJ2-3|TRBV3-1
ASSRRTGKNTQY
>TRBD2|TRBJ2-3|TRBV6-2/TRBV6-3
ASSDPTSGRTDTQY
>-|TRBJ2-5|TRBV28
ASSLQYPVGETQY
>-|TRBJ2-5|TRBV6-2/TRBV6-3
ASSYARLGQRTQY
>TRBD2|TRBJ2-1|TRBV14
ASSLRAGAFSSYSEQF
>-|TRBJ2-7|TRBV20-1
SARDRTAPYEQY
>-|TRBJ2-4|TRBV20-1
SARDEGGVAKNIQY
>TRBD2|TRBJ2-1|TRBV20-1
SAPSTGGPVAWVSEQF
>TRBD1|TRBJ1-5|TRBV7-9
ASSETGGLQPQH
>-|TRBJ2-5|TRBV27
ASSLGGVRETQY
>TRBD2|TRBJ2-3|TRBV27
ASSPRGGGTDTQY
>TRBD1|TRBJ2-1|TRBV27
ASSRDRAPSCNEQF
>TRBD1|TRBJ2-7|TRBV20-1
SAGDSPSYEQY
>-|TRBJ2-7|TRBV28
ASSNTPKAYEQY
>TRBD2|TRBJ2-3|TRBV5-5
ASSLVLAGTDTQY
>-|TRBJ1-2|TRBV9
ASSVGPEGGDGYT
>-|TRBJ2-1|TRBV11-2
ASSPEFEQF
>-|TRBJ1-2|TRBV14
ASSQAPSSYT
>TRBD2|TRBJ2-3|TRBV20-1
SASTSGRVDTQY
>TRBD1|TRBJ2-7|TRBV12-3/TRBV12-4
ASSPLIGQGSYEQY
>TRBD2|TRBJ2-7|TRBV20-1
SARDPTSGTYEQY
>TRBD1|TRBJ1-1|TRBV2
ASTLDRAGSNTEAF
>TRBD1|TRBJ2-1|TRBV27
ASSARTGHEQF
>-|TRBJ1-1|TRBV5-5
ASSLERLPNTEAF
>-|TRBJ2-1|TRBV20-1
SAASLYNEQF
>-|TRBJ2-7|TRBV9
ASSGRSIDEQY
>-|TRBJ1-2|TRBV13
ASSLIHRVGVGGYT
>TRBD2|TRBJ2-5|TRBV20-1
SASVGLAGETQY
>-|TRBJ2-5|TRBV3-1
ASSQLRSGSGETQY
>-|TRBJ2-3|TRBV11-1
ASSLYAFDGTQTSTDTQY
>-|TRBJ2-5|TRBV7-2
ASSSMGRDQETQY
>TRBD1|TRBJ1-4|TRBV15
ATSPRQGYEKLF
>-|TRBJ2-7|TRBV7-7
ASSFRRDFGEQY
>-|TRBJ2-6|TRBV18
ASSPEALSGANVLT
>TRBD1|TRBJ2-1|TRBV6-1
ASEGQVYNEQF
>-|TRBJ1-2|TRBV20-1
SASRTAGEFDYGYT
>-|TRBJ1-5|TRBV30
AWTSGSNQPQH